One sample yielded the 20 T cell receptor beta chains listed below, sequenced in a study of blood T cells in healthy people across ages (dated by TCRdb to about 2015). The library was generated by 5' RACE. Sequenced on an Illumina HiSeq 2500. A second roughly 6 to 12 cycle PCR used a sample-barcoded 5' primer and a J-beta primer mix. The public sequencing data were trimmed at Q25 with fastp and processed into clonotypes with MiXCR by TCRdb, which kept only in-frame beta chains. Rows with a matching CDR3 protein are joined into one entry that keeps the most common DNA and genes. The sample has 1.5 million to 2 million distinct CDR3 sequences on record, 25% to 30% of them singletons. Of the sample, 7.7% is held by the ten largest clones. Sequencing used blood. The receptors were sampled from a woman aged 25 to 39 in good health.

This clonotype was observed a few times. The chain recombines TRBV20-1 with TRBJ1-2; D not certain. Trimming took 0 bases from V and 5 from J, leaving 22 bases between them. CDR3 length equals 17 residues. Per the germline V gene, CDR1 is DFQATT and CDR2 is SNEGSKA (reference sequence). DNA for the CDR3: TGCAGTGCTAGAGATCTCGTTTCAGGCCTCTCGGGGTATGGCTACACCTTC. This gives the protein CSARDLVSGLSGYGYTF.

V usage is TRBV5-4 and J usage is TRBJ2-3; the D gene is possibly TRBD1 (5 bases). Germline V gene data show CDR1 as SGHNT and CDR2 as YYREEE (reference sequence). V was pared by 1 base and J by 2 bases, with 8 bases between. The CDR3 spans 14 residues. CDR3 in amino acids: CASSLPQATDTQYF. The CDR3 region has the DNA TGTGCCAGCAGCTTGCCACAGGCCACAGATACGCAGTATTTT.

This clonotype showed up many times. The chain joins TRBV28 to TRBJ1-2; 9 positions match TRBD1. The CDR3 runs 14 residues. The ends lost 5 bases at V and 5 bases at J; junction bases unmatched: 6. Germline CDR1 reads MDHEN; CDR2 reads SYDVKM. CDR3 amino acids: CASSETGGLYGYTF. The CDR3 DNA reads TGTGCCAGCAGTGAAACAGGGGGCCTGTATGGCTACACCTTC.

This clonotype has a count of ten or more. This chain links TRBV18 with TRBJ2-5; D may be TRBD1 (5 bases). The V gene lost 6 bases and the J gene lost 1 base, with 12 bases spanning the gap. This CDR3 is built from 14 residues. The germline V gene has CDR1 KGHSH and CDR2 LQKENI. The CDR3 DNA follows: TGTGCCAGCTCTCCCAGGACACCCCAAGAGACCCAGTACTTC. This translates into CASSPRTPQETQYF.

V usage is TRBV20-1 and J usage is TRBJ1-2; 9 positions agree with TRBD1. The germline CDR1 and CDR2 sequences are DFQATT and SNEGSKA (reference sequence). CDR3 length equals 16 residues. J was trimmed by 0 bases and V by 6 bases; bases with no gene match: 11. The CDR3 DNA reads TGCAGTGCCCGAAGGGGACAGGGATATTCTAACTATGGCTACACCTTC. It yields the protein CSARRGQGYSNYGYTF.

This clonotype has just a few counts. A single base separates this from a much larger clone, so it may be a read error. The chain carries TRBV29-1 and TRBJ2-6; D is perhaps TRBD1 or TRBD2 (7 bases each). The CDR3 has 17 amino acids. The V gene's germline CDR1 is SQVTM and CDR2 ANQGSEA. The CDR3 loop is CSVVRRQGGSGANVRTF. The CDR3, as DNA: TGCAGCGTTGTTCGTCGACAGGGAGGGTCTGGGGCCAACGTCCGGACTTTC.

This clonotype was counted a few times. The V and J genes are TRBV7-2 and TRBJ1-5; unclear D gene. Germline assignment: CDR1 SGHTA and CDR2 FQGNSA. The ends were cut back, 1 base at V and 3 bases at J, with 10 bases in the middle. The CDR3 loop spans 15 amino acids. CDR3 region: CASSLEGFPNQPQHF. The CDR3, as DNA: TGTGCCAGCAGCTTAGAGGGATTTCCCAATCAGCCCCAGCATTTT.

Notes on this clonotype: A junction end diverges from the germline sequence, so it may reflect a read error. V is TRBV11-2 and J is TRBJ2-5, with D tentatively TRBD2 (5 bases). This CDR3 comprises 11 residues. Germline CDR1 SGHAT, CDR2 FQNNGV. The CDR3, as DNA: TGTACCAGCAGCTCTGAGCGGCCTAAGTACTTC. It encodes CTSSSERPKYF.

The V gene is TRBV10-3, the J gene TRBJ2-2, with 8 bases aligning to TRBD1. Germline CDR1 is ENHRY and CDR2 is SYGVKD. Trimming cost V 8 bases and J 2 bases; bases outside gene matches: 10. CDR3 length equals 16 residues. The CDR3 nucleotides read TGTGCCATCCGCCAGGGGACAGGACGAAACACCGGGGAGCTGTTTTTT. Its translation: CAIRQGTGRNTGELFF.

This clonotype showed up many times. J is TRBJ2-7 and V is TRBV5-1; 8 positions agree with TRBD1. Germline values: CDR1 SGHRS, CDR2 YFSETQ. V lost 1 base, J lost 5 bases, and 8 bases stayed unmatched. The CDR3 has 15 residues. The CDR3 DNA sequence: TGCGCCAGCAGCTTGTCCGCCGGACAGGGCAACGAGCAGTACTTC. This encodes CASSLSAGQGNEQYF.

The chain couples TRBV7-9 to TRBJ1-1; D may be TRBD1 (6 bases). V was pared by 5 bases and J by 3 bases, with 28 bases between. CDR1 is SEHNR and CDR2 is FQNEAQ in the germline V gene (reference sequence). The CDR3 length is 19 residues. In DNA form, the CDR3 reads TGTGCCAGCAGCATCCAAAGCCCTCCGGGGGGCGCGTGGGACACTGAAGCTTTCTTT. This translates into CASSIQSPPGGAWDTEAFF.

The chain carries TRBV12-3 or TRBV12-4 and TRBJ2-7; the match to TRBD2 covers 11 bases. With V trimmed by 3 bases and J by 0 bases, 10 bases remained unmatched. The CDR3 loop spans 18 amino acids. The chain's CDR3 is CASSFRLAGGLRSYEQYF. Here the CDR3 DNA reads TGTGCCAGCAGTTTTCGGCTAGCGGGGGGTCTGCGCTCCTACGAGCAGTACTTC.

The chain employs TRBV7-6 and TRBJ1-3; 10 bases align to TRBD1. This CDR3 has 17 amino acids. Trimming cost V 1 base and J 0 bases; bases outside gene matches: 3. Germline CDR1 SGHVS, CDR2 FNYEAQ. The CDR3 protein is CASSLGTGGPSGNTIYF. CDR3 coding DNA: TGTGCCAGCAGCTTAGGGACAGGGGGACCCTCTGGAAACACCATATATTTT.

The sample holds many counts of this clonotype. This chain joins TRBV29-1 and TRBJ2-7; TRBD2 agrees at 11 bases. The CDR3 is made up of 15 amino acids. J lost 5 bases, V lost 4 bases, and 10 bases had no gene match. Germline values: CDR1 SQVTM, CDR2 ANQGSEA. The DNA of the CDR3 is TGCAGCGTTGCCAGGCGACTAGCGGGATTTAACGAGCAGTACTTC. Translating it yields CSVARRLAGFNEQYF.

V is TRBV29-1 and J is TRBJ2-1; TRBD1 might be the D (6 bases). The CDR3 extends over 10 amino acids. Trimming cost V 4 bases and J 10 bases, with 8 bases left between them. CDR1 is SQVTM, CDR2 ANQGSEA, per germline. This CDR3 reads CSVGQGEQFF. In nucleotides, the CDR3 is TGCAGCGTTGGTCAGGGGGAGCAGTTCTTC.

This clonotype was found a few times. V gene TRBV20-1 combines with J gene TRBJ1-6; the D gene is possibly TRBD1 (5 bases). The germline V and J ends were trimmed by 5 bases and 6 bases, with 8 bases remaining between them. The CDR3 consists of 12 residues. Looked up from germline, CDR1 is DFQATT and CDR2 is SNEGSKA (reference sequence). The DNA for the CDR3 is TGCAGTGCTCGGCAGGGTAATTCACCCCTCCACTTT. As protein: CSARQGNSPLHF.

V is TRBV20-1 and J is TRBJ2-2; D is ambiguous. The CDR3 extends over 13 amino acids. The V gene lost 6 bases and the J gene lost 7 bases, with 15 bases spanning the gap. The germline gives CDR1 DFQATT, CDR2 SNEGSKA (reference sequence). CDR3 nucleotide sequence: TGCAGTGCAGGCGAGCCGCGGTTCGGGGAGCTGTTTTTT. Residues: CSAGEPRFGELFF.

The rearrangement links TRBV29-1 to TRBJ2-2; 9 nucleotides align to TRBD1. The germline V gene encodes CDR1 SQVTM and CDR2 ANQGSEA. The V and J ends lost 6 bases and 4 bases, in that order; junction bases with no gene match: 6. CDR3 length: 14 amino acids. The CDR3 loop is CSVTGTGITGELFF. The CDR3 DNA follows: TGCAGCGTCACCGGGACAGGGATCACCGGGGAGCTGTTTTTT.

The chain couples TRBV24-1 to TRBJ2-1; TRBD2 might be the D (5 bases). The ends were cut back, 5 bases at V and 2 bases at J, with 6 bases in the middle. This CDR3 comprises 13 residues. Germline CDR1 KGHDR, CDR2 SFDVKD. The CDR3 sequence is CATSVATYNEQFF. CDR3 in DNA: TGTGCCACCAGTGTAGCGACCTACAATGAGCAGTTCTTC.

Details on this clonotype: Being one base from a much bigger clone, this may be a read error. The chain employs TRBV7-3 and TRBJ2-7; D may match TRBD1 or TRBD2 (6 bases each). From germline, CDR1 is SGHTA and CDR2 FQGTGA. This CDR3 region has 20 residues. The CDR3 reads CASSLNGRGRTGGEPYGQYF. CDR3 nucleotides: TGTGCCAGCAGCTTAAACGGCCGGGGGAGGACTGGGGGCGAGCCCTACGGGCAGTACTTC.